Here is one TCR beta chain with its context. Its antigen is not known. This table comes from immunoSEQ multiplex PCR, and its TCRdb copy is limited to in-frame clones, with some not included. The sample includes about 57,000 clones, approximately 92% seen only once; the top ten take almost 25%. The data were taken from a study of OX40 agonist ivuxolimab in advanced cancers. Study conclusions and caveats: Low clonal expansion, among the lowest seen, marked partial responders at 0.1-3.0 mg/kg.

The germline V and J ends were trimmed by 3 bases and 2 bases, with 10 bases remaining between them. The germline V gene encodes CDR1 SGDLS and CDR2 YYNGEE. The CDR3 sequence is 14 residues long. This chain links TRBV9 with TRBJ2-3; possible D gene TRBD2, 5 bases. This TCR derives from an adult with an advanced solid tumor such as melanoma, head and neck, liver or kidney cancer. The sample was CD4+ or CD8+ T cells sorted from blood, taken in a trial of the OX40 agonist ivuxolimab. In nucleotides, the CDR3 is TGTGCCAGCAGCGATAACGGGAACACAGATACGCAGTATTTT. As protein: CASSDNGNTDTQYF.